A selection of T cell receptor beta chains follows, all from one sample in a study of type 1 regulatory T cells. These TCRs' antigens remain unknown. MiXCR, run by TCRdb on the reads, gives a single entry per CDR3 protein. The repertoire holds tens of thousands of distinct CDR3 sequences, with more than 45% as singletons. The sample taken for sequencing was cultured T cells, either the whole culture or a sorted T cell fraction (not recorded which). These TCRs come from a human donor in good health. CDR3s include the opening cysteine and the closing phenylalanine or tryptophan. The D gene is left open where the match is weak. Expanded clones get a size class; other rows say once, few or many, or leave the size out.

j_call: TRBJ1-3; d_call: TRBD1; v_call: TRBV28; clone_size: few; cdr3_aa: CASSLGTASGNTIYF; cdr3_nt: TGTGCCAGCAGTTTGGGGACAGCTTCTGGAAACACCATATATTTT
j_call: TRBJ2-3; d_call: -; v_call: TRBV28; clone_size: few; cdr3_aa: CASSLPVGADTQYF; cdr3_nt: TGTGCCAGCAGCCTCCCCGTAGGTGCAGATACGCAGTATTTT
j_call: TRBJ1-1; d_call: TRBD1; v_call: TRBV18; clone_size: few; cdr3_aa: CASGQVITEAFF; cdr3_nt: TGTGCCAGCGGACAGGTCATAACTGAAGCTTTCTTT
j_call: TRBJ2-1; d_call: -; v_call: TRBV20-1; clone_size: -; cdr3_aa: CSARVAAYNEQFF; cdr3_nt: TGCAGTGCTAGAGTGGCGGCCTACAATGAGCAGTTCTTC
j_call: TRBJ2-3; d_call: TRBD2; v_call: TRBV20-1; clone_size: -; cdr3_aa: CSARAGGTDTQYF; cdr3_nt: TGCAGTGCCAGAGCGGGAGGCACAGATACGCAGTATTTT
j_call: TRBJ2-7; d_call: TRBD2; v_call: TRBV12-3/TRBV12-4; clone_size: -; cdr3_aa: CASSTKSRGGLHEQYF; cdr3_nt: TGTGCCAGCAGCACCAAGTCGCGGGGGGGCCTCCACGAGCAGTACTTC
j_call: TRBJ1-2; d_call: -; v_call: TRBV30; clone_size: -; cdr3_aa: CAWSVGYGYTF; cdr3_nt: TGTGCCTGGAGTGTAGGCTATGGCTACACCTTC
j_call: TRBJ2-7; d_call: -; v_call: TRBV11-2; clone_size: -; cdr3_aa: CASSLVRISYEQYF; cdr3_nt: TGTGCCAGCAGCTTAGTCCGGATCTCCTACGAGCAGTACTTC
j_call: TRBJ2-7; d_call: -; v_call: TRBV30; clone_size: -; cdr3_aa: CAWSGGNYEQYF; cdr3_nt: TGTGCCTGGAGTGGAGGGAACTACGAGCAGTACTTC
j_call: TRBJ1-1; d_call: -; v_call: TRBV5-1; clone_size: -; cdr3_aa: CASSWLGKDGLNTEAFF; cdr3_nt: TGCGCCAGCAGCTGGTTGGGGAAAGACGGACTGAACACTGAAGCTTTCTTT
j_call: TRBJ1-1; d_call: -; v_call: TRBV3-1; clone_size: -; cdr3_aa: CASSLRVNTEAFF; cdr3_nt: TGTGCCAGCAGCCTGAGGGTGAACACTGAAGCTTTCTTT
j_call: TRBJ2-1; d_call: TRBD2; v_call: TRBV29-1; clone_size: -; cdr3_aa: CSFKLAGGDEQFF; cdr3_nt: TGCAGCTTTAAACTAGCGGGGGGAGATGAGCAGTTCTTC
j_call: TRBJ1-1; d_call: -; v_call: TRBV5-5; clone_size: -; cdr3_aa: CASHLTRWRGMNTEAFF; cdr3_nt: TGTGCCAGCCACCTTACCCGTTGGCGGGGTATGAACACTGAAGCTTTCTTT
j_call: TRBJ1-1; d_call: -; v_call: TRBV6-6; clone_size: -; cdr3_aa: CASCRTPYYTEAFF; cdr3_nt: TGTGCCAGCTGCCGAACTCCCTATTACACTGAAGCTTTCTTT
j_call: TRBJ2-7; d_call: -; v_call: TRBV7-2; clone_size: few; cdr3_aa: CASTEGRVSYEQYF; cdr3_nt: TGTGCCAGCACCGAAGGACGGGTCTCCTACGAGCAGTACTTC
j_call: TRBJ1-5; d_call: TRBD1; v_call: TRBV6-5; clone_size: medium-sized; cdr3_aa: CATKDRGVGSNQPQHF; cdr3_nt: TGTGCCACCAAAGACAGGGGAGTTGGCAGCAATCAGCCCCAGCATTTT
j_call: TRBJ1-4; d_call: -; v_call: TRBV29-1; clone_size: few; cdr3_aa: CSVGLGLEKLFF; cdr3_nt: TGCAGCGTTGGGTTGGGACTTGAAAAACTGTTTTTT
j_call: TRBJ1-6; d_call: -; v_call: TRBV7-8; clone_size: -; cdr3_aa: CASNQGSWNSPLHF; cdr3_nt: TGTGCCAGCAACCAGGGGAGTTGGAATTCACCCCTCCACTTT
j_call: TRBJ1-2; d_call: -; v_call: TRBV20-1; clone_size: -; cdr3_aa: CSATTEGARGYTF; cdr3_nt: TGCAGTGCTACCACAGAAGGGGCTCGGGGCTACACCTTC
j_call: TRBJ2-2; d_call: -; v_call: TRBV20-1; clone_size: -; cdr3_aa: CSARDRVSGELFF; cdr3_nt: TGCAGTGCTAGAGATCGCGTATCCGGGGAGCTGTTTTTT
j_call: TRBJ1-1; d_call: -; v_call: TRBV3-1; clone_size: many; cdr3_aa: CASSLLRQVNTEAFF; cdr3_nt: TGTGCCAGCAGCCTTCTTCGACAGGTGAACACTGAAGCTTTCTTT
j_call: TRBJ2-5; d_call: TRBD2; v_call: TRBV5-4; clone_size: -; cdr3_aa: CASSRTSGEQETQYF; cdr3_nt: TGTGCCAGCAGTCGGACTAGCGGGGAGCAAGAGACCCAGTACTTC